A selection of T cell receptor beta chains follows, all from one sample in a study of blood T cell repertoires in COVID-19. The repertoire was sequenced with immunoSEQ multiplex PCR; TCRdb's copy has only in-frame clones and lacks some. The sample lists around 230,000 clones; approximately 84% were seen once. Sequencing was performed on PBMCs or T cells enriched from blood (not recorded which). These receptors came from a man in his forties or fifties who had recovered from COVID-19. Each CDR3 is given with its conserved first and last residue. D genes are given only for firm matches. The size entry is marked missing in some rows and otherwise reads once, few, many or a size class.

abundance	d_gene	v_gene	j_gene	CDR3nt	CDR3aa
NA	NA	TRBV18	TRBJ1-4	TGTGCCAGCTCACCATTCCCCCGGGGGAATGAAAAACTGTTTTTT	CASSPFPRGNEKLFF
NA	NA	TRBV10-3	TRBJ1-3	TGTGCCATCACGCCCCAACTCTCTGGAAACACCATATATTTT	CAITPQLSGNTIYF
NA	NA	TRBV30	TRBJ2-3	TGTGCCTGTGCAACGGGCGGGGACTCAGATACGCAGTATTTT	CACATGGDSDTQYF
NA	NA	TRBV25-1	TRBJ1-2	TGTGCCAGCAGTGAGGTGCTATATGGCTACACCTTC	CASSEVLYGYTF
NA	TRBD2	TRBV5-5	TRBJ2-3	TGTGCCAGCAGCAGACTAGCGGGGTCCAACACAGATACGCAGTATTTT	CASSRLAGSNTDTQYF
NA	TRBD1	TRBV6-5	TRBJ1-2	TGTGCCAGCAGTAACCTACAGGGGGCCTATGGCTACACCTTC	CASSNLQGAYGYTF
NA	NA	TRBV5-1	TRBJ2-1	TGCGCCAGCAGCTTGGGTTCGCAGGGCGATGAGCAGTTCTTC	CASSLGSQGDEQFF
few	NA	TRBV6-5	TRBJ2-3	TGTGCCAGCACCCGAGGGCAGACAGATACGCAGTATTTT	CASTRGQTDTQYF
NA	NA	TRBV20-1	TRBJ1-5	TGCAGTGCTAGTGGGGGAGGCTTGGGGTTAGAGCCCCAGCATTTT	CSASGGGLGLEPQHF
NA	NA	TRBV30	TRBJ2-1	TGTGCCTGGAGTGGACAGACCTACAATGAGCAGTTCTTC	CAWSGQTYNEQFF
NA	NA	TRBV5-1	TRBJ1-5	TGCGCCAGCAGCTTGCAGGGCAGTCAGCCCCAGCATTTT	CASSLQGSQPQHF
NA	NA	TRBV25-1	TRBJ1-1	TGTGCCAGCAGCGCCGTTCCAGGGCTGGGGGGCACTGAAGCTTTCTTT	CASSAVPGLGGTEAFF
NA	NA	TRBV6-4	TRBJ1-6	TGTGCCAGCAGCCTACAGGGCGGGAATTCACCCCTCCACTTT	CASSLQGGNSPLHF
once	TRBD1	TRBV20-1	TRBJ2-2	TGCAGTGCCACAGGGGGCGGGGAGCTGTTTTTT	CSATGGGELFF
NA	TRBD2	TRBV6-5	TRBJ2-7	TGTGCCAGCAGTTGGGGGGAGGGGCCAGCCTACGAGCAGTACTTC	CASSWGEGPAYEQYF
NA	TRBD1	TRBV19	TRBJ1-6	TGTGCCAGCCGGACAGGGCTCAATTCACCCCTCCACTTT	CASRTGLNSPLHF
NA	TRBD2	TRBV2	TRBJ2-3	TGTGCCAGCAGTGAATACGGCCTAGCGGCCACAGATACGCAGTATTTT	CASSEYGLAATDTQYF
NA	NA	TRBV29-1	TRBJ1-1	TGCAGCGTCCGAGGTGCAGGGTGGAACACTGAAGCTTTCTTT	CSVRGAGWNTEAFF
few	TRBD1	TRBV7-3	TRBJ1-6	TGTGCCAGCAGCTTAAGGATGGACAGGAATTCACCCCTCCACTTT	CASSLRMDRNSPLHF